The 5 T cell receptor beta chains reported below all come from one sample, sequenced in a study of cytomegalovirus exposure and HLA in healthy donors (TCRdb year 2017). The library was built by means of the immunoSEQ multiplex PCR assay. The source is immuneACCESS, and TCRdb retained only in-frame sequences with V and J called. Part of the clones is not carried over; for the studies checked, unresolved V genes explain less than half of this, and the remainder is unexplained. In this sample the table shows 230,000 or so clones, 80% to 90% of which occur a single time. The ten most abundant clones make up roughly 3% of the sample. Sequencing was carried out using PBMCs. The receptors originated from a woman in her late teens or twenties in good health and CMV-seronegative.

The chain couples TRBV29-1 to TRBJ1-1; no firm D call. Trimming took off 4 bases at V and 0 bases at J, with 6 bases between the two ends. Germline V lookup: CDR1 SQVTM, CDR2 ANQGSEA. The CDR3 loop spans 12 amino acids. The DNA of the CDR3 is TGCAGCGTTGGGGCTATGAACACTGAAGCTTTCTTT. Translation gives CSVGAMNTEAFF.

The chain recombines TRBV7-2 with TRBJ2-7, with 12 bases fitting TRBD2. Germline lookup yields CDR1 SGHTA and CDR2 FQGNSA. Germline trimming cut 4 bases from V and 4 bases from J; bases unmatched to any gene: 17. This CDR3 spans 19 amino acids. Written as DNA, the CDR3 is TGTGCCAGCAGCTCCCCGGGGTTGGGGGGGACTAGCGGGTGGTACGAGCAGTACTTC. It codes for CASSSPGLGGTSGWYEQYF.

As DNA, the CDR3 is TGTGCCAGCAGCCAGGAACAGGGGATAAGCTACGAGCAGTACTTC. Its protein is CASSQEQGISYEQYF. This sequence joins TRBV7-9 and TRBJ2-7; 7 bases are shared with TRBD1. With V trimmed by 5 bases and J by 3 bases, 10 bases remained unmatched. CDR1 is SEHNR and CDR2 is FQNEAQ in the germline V gene (reference sequence). The CDR3 sequence is 15 residues long.

This clone was recorded once. The rearrangement joins TRBV5-1 to TRBJ2-3; D not certain. V was clipped by 2 bases and J by 6 bases, with 13 bases between them. The CDR3 is 14 amino acids. Germline CDR1 is SGHRS and CDR2 is YFSETQ. In DNA, the CDR3 is TGCGCCAGCAGCTTTCTGGCCTCCTCCGATACGCAGTATTTT. Translation gives CASSFLASSDTQYF.

J is TRBJ2-2 and V is TRBV11-3; 8 positions match TRBD2. This CDR3 is 18 amino acids long. V gave up 0 bases and J gave up 6 bases; unmatched junction bases: 12. CDR1 and CDR2 (germline): SGHNT, YENEEA. The CDR3 loop reads CASSLEGLGSGIAGELFF. CDR3 DNA sequence: TGTGCCAGCAGCTTAGAAGGTCTCGGTAGCGGGATCGCCGGGGAGCTGTTTTTT.